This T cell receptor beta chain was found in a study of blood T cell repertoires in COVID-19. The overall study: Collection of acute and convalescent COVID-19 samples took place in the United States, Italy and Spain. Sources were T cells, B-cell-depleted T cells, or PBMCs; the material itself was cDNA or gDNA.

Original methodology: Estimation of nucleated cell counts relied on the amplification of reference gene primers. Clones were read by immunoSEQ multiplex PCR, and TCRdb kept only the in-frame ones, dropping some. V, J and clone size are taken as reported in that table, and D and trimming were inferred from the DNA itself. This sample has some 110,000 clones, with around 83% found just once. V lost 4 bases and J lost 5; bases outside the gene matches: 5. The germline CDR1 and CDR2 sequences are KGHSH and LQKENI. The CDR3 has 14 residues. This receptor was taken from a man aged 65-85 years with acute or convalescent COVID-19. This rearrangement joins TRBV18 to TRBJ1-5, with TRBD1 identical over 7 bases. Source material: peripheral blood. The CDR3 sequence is CASSQGAGDQPQHF. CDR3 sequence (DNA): TGTGCCAGCTCACAGGGGGCTGGCGATCAGCCCCAGCATTTT. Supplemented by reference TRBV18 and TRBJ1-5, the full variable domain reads NAGVMQNPRHLVRRRGQEARLRCSPMKGHSHVYWYRQLPEEGLKFMVYLQKENIIDESGMPKERFSAEFPKEGPSILRIQQVVRGDSAAYFCASSQGAGDQPQHFGDGTRLSIL.